The clone carrying this T cell receptor beta chain was detected many times. Its matching antigen is unknown. The data stem from a study of blood T cells in healthy people across ages. The study's findings and limits: Naive CD4+ cell counts and diversity both ran higher in long-lived than in aged donors. Donor CMV infection status was unknown, possibly confounding age-related changes in expanded clonotypes.

A sample-barcoded 5' primer and a J-beta primer mix were used in a second PCR of about 6 to 11 cycles. Template switching added a 12-random-nucleotide identifier to every cDNA molecule. TCRdb redid the calling of the 5' RACE reads with MiXCR, one entry per CDR3 protein. The profile covers approximately 1,000,000 distinct CDR3 sequences, with more than 35% appearing a single time and 18% taken by the ten largest. Trimming stripped 6 bases from V and 2 bases from J, with 6 bases between. CDR3 length: 11 amino acids. CDR1 is SQVTM and CDR2 is ANQGSEA in the germline V gene. It was roughly 10 milliliters of peripheral blood that were drawn from each donor.

This rearrangement joins TRBV29-1 to TRBJ2-3, with unresolved D. The TCR sequence derives from an older woman in good health. The source material was blood. CDR3 protein: CSVATTDTQYF. The CDR3 DNA reads TGCAGCGTCGCTACCACAGATACGCAGTATTTT.